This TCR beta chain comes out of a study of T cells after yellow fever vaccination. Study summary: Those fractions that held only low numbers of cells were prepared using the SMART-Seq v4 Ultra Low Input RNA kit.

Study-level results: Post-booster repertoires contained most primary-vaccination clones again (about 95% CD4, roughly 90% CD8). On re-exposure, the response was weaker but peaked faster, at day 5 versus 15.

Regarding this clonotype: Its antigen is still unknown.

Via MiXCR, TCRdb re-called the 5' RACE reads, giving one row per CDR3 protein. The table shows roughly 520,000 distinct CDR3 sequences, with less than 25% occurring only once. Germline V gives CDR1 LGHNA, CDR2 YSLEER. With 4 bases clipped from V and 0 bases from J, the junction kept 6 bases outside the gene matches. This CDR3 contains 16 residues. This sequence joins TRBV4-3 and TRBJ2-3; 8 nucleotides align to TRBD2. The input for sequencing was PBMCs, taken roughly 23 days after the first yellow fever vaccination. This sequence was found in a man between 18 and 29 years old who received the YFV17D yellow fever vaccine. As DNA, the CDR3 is TGCGCCAGCAGCCGTCGGGGGGGGCGTAGCACAGATACGCAGTATTTT. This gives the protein CASSRRGGRSTDTQYF.